This TCR beta chain is drawn from a study of blood T cell repertoires in COVID-19. Germline V gene lookup returns CDR1 SGHTA and CDR2 FQGTGA. After removal of 4 bases from V and 5 bases from J, the junction contained 16 bases not matched to a gene. CDR3 length: 18 amino acids. Study processing details: From reference gene primer amplification, estimates of nucleated cell counts were derived. Sequencing was performed with immunoSEQ multiplex PCR; in TCRdb, only in-frame clones are kept and a portion is missing. V and J calls and clone size come straight from that table; D and trimming were deduced from the DNA. The sample contains approximately 220,000 clones, around nine tenths of which appear only once. This clone was observed once.

This TCR was sampled from a man aged 60 to 69 who had recovered from COVID-19. The sequenced material came from peripheral blood. The gene calls are TRBV7-3 and TRBJ2-2; the match to TRBD2 covers 7 bases. CDR3 sequence reads: CASSSLLGAGRGTGELFF. As DNA, the CDR3 is TGTGCCAGCAGCTCCCTTTTGGGTGCAGGGAGGGGAACCGGGGAGCTGTTTTTT.